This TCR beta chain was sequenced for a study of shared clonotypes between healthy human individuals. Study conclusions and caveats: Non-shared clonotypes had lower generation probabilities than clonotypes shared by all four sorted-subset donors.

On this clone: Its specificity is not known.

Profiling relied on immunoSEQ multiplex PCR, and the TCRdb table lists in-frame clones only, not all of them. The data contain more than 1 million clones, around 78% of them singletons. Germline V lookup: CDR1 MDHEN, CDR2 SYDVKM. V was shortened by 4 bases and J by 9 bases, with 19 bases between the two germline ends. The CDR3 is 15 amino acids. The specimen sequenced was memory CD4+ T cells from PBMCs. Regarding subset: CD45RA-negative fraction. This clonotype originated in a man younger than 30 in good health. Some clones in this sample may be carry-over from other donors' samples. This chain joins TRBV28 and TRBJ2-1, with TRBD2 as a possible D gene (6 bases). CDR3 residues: CASSSNPRELAEQFF. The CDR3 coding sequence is TGTGCCAGCAGTTCCAACCCCCGGGAGCTTGCTGAGCAGTTCTTC. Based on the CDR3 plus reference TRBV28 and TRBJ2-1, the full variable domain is DVKVTQSSRYLVKRTGEKVFLECVQDMDHENMFWYRQDPGLGLRLIYFSYDVKMKEKGDIPEGYSVSREKKERFSLILESASTNQTSMYLCASSSNPRELAEQFFGPGTRLTVL.